The sequence of this T cell receptor (beta chain) was determined in a study of cytomegalovirus exposure and HLA in healthy donors. The wider study: From about 180 million T cells, an earlier analysis saw 120 million or so unique TCR beta sequences.

In the PCR, 60 Vbeta and 13 Jbeta primers were used. Libraries were prepared by immunoSEQ multiplex PCR; TCRdb keeps only in-frame clonotypes and omits some of them. This sample carries roughly 180,000 clones, approximately 80% of them seen once, and the ten largest clones take about 0.69%. Germline V gene sequence: CDR1 SGDLS, CDR2 YYNGEE. This CDR3 has 14 amino acids. Trimming took off 3 bases at V and 5 bases at J, with 14 bases between the two ends. The TCR was taken from a female donor in good health and CMV-seronegative. The sample comprised PBMCs. The rearrangement joins TRBV9 to TRBJ1-1, with D maybe TRBD1 (5 bases). The CDR3 is CASSAGGVGTEAFF. The CDR3 coding sequence is TGTGCCAGCAGCGCGGGAGGGGTAGGGACTGAAGCTTTCTTT.